These 31 T cell receptor beta chains share one sample of origin, sequenced in a study of CD8 T cells in Susac syndrome. Reverse transcription used about 0.45 to 1 ug RNA and random hexamers. TCRdb re-analysed the immunoSEQ multiplex PCR reads in MiXCR, keeping a single row per CDR3 protein. The sample contains some 240,000 distinct CDR3 sequences, 95% to 97% of which appear only once. The sequenced sample was CD4+ T cells from PBMCs. Receptors originate from a human donor with Susac syndrome.

This clonotype has a single count. The gene calls are TRBV6-5 and TRBJ2-3; 7 bases align to TRBD2. This CDR3 contains 14 residues. Germline CDR1 is MNHEY and CDR2 is SVGAGI. The trim removed 5 bases at V and 4 bases at J, leaving 6 bases unmatched. The CDR3 DNA follows: TGTGCCAGCAGTCGGGGGGTAATCTCAGATACGCAGTATTTT. Its protein product is CASSRGVISDTQYF.

The chain has TRBV5-4 and TRBJ2-1; D is possibly TRBD2 (6 bases). The V end was cut by 2 bases, the J end by 7 bases, with 10 bases between. The germline gives CDR1 SGHNT, CDR2 YYREEE (reference sequence). CDR3 size: 13 residues. DNA of the CDR3: TGTGCCAGCAGCTTCCCTGGGGGGAATGAGCAGTTCTTC. This gives the protein CASSFPGGNEQFF.

V gene TRBV3-1 combines with J gene TRBJ2-7; 12 positions match TRBD2. The CDR3 extends over 16 amino acids. Germline lookup yields CDR1 LGHDT and CDR2 YNNKEL (reference sequence). Germline trimming cut 2 bases from V and 5 bases from J; bases unmatched to any gene: 7. The CDR3 spells CASSQNGPSGRDEQYF. DNA of the CDR3: TGTGCCAGCAGCCAAAACGGGCCTAGCGGGAGGGACGAGCAGTACTTC.

This clonotype was found once. This rearrangement joins TRBV20-1 to TRBJ2-3; 8 bases fit TRBD1. With V trimmed by 6 bases and J by 7 bases, 6 bases remained unmatched. The CDR3 covers 12 residues. The V gene's germline CDR1 is DFQATT and CDR2 SNEGSKA (reference sequence). CDR3 loop: CSAEDRENTQYF. For the CDR3, the DNA is TGCAGTGCGGAGGACAGGGAGAATACGCAGTATTTT.

This clonotype is a singleton in its sample. The CDR3 is CASSLIRTSGTTGELFF. CDR3 nucleotide sequence: TGTGCCAGCAGTTTAATCCGGACTAGCGGGACCACCGGGGAGCTGTTTTTT. The rearrangement uses TRBV27 and TRBJ2-2, with 12 bases identical to TRBD2. CDR3 size: 17 residues. The ends lost 2 bases at V and 4 bases at J; junction bases unmatched: 5. Germline assignment: CDR1 MNHEY and CDR2 SMNVEV (reference sequence).

This chain links TRBV29-1 with TRBJ2-7; tentatively, D is TRBD2 (6 bases). Trimming stripped 6 bases from V and 7 bases from J, with 22 bases between. Germline CDR1 and CDR2: SQVTM and ANQGSEA. This CDR3 is built from 14 residues. The CDR3 loop reads CSVLPGLNTGEQYF. In nucleotides, the CDR3 is TGCAGCGTCCTTCCGGGACTTAATACGGGGGAGCAGTACTTC.

This chain links TRBV29-1 with TRBJ2-5; the match to TRBD1 covers 7 bases. Germline V gives CDR1 SQVTM, CDR2 ANQGSEA. V lost 5 bases and J lost 3; bases outside the gene matches: 6. The CDR3 contains 13 residues. The CDR3 is CSVNSGQKETQYF. The CDR3 nucleotides are TGCAGCGTTAATTCGGGACAGAAAGAGACCCAGTACTTC.

CDR3 in DNA: TGTGCCAGCAGTTCAGTTCCCCAGGGGGCTGGGGCCAACGTCCTGACTTTC. Translated, it gives CASSSVPQGAGANVLTF. V usage is TRBV6-2 or TRBV6-3 and J usage is TRBJ2-6, with 7 bases matching TRBD1. Germline loops: CDR1 MNHEY, CDR2 SVGEGT. There are 17 residues in the CDR3. The trim removed 4 bases at V and 2 bases at J, leaving 8 bases unmatched.

The V gene is TRBV29-1, the J gene TRBJ2-7; 8 bases match TRBD2. This CDR3 has 15 residues. Losses at the gene ends were 7 bases for V and 0 bases for J; bases not matched to a gene: 11. The germline gives CDR1 SQVTM, CDR2 ANQGSEA. The CDR3 region is CSAPQTSGGSYEQYF. CDR3 nucleotides: TGCAGCGCCCCTCAAACTAGCGGTGGCTCCTACGAGCAGTACTTC.

V gene TRBV30 combines with J gene TRBJ2-5; D is perhaps TRBD2 (5 bases). V was cut by 3 bases and J by 5 bases, with 10 bases left in between. The CDR3 has 12 residues. CDR1 and CDR2 from the germline V gene are GTSNPN and SVGIG (reference sequence). CDR3: CAWSPSGETQYF. Written as DNA, the CDR3 is TGTGCCTGGAGCCCCTCGGGGGAGACCCAGTACTTC. Drawing the rest from reference TRBV30 and TRBJ2-5, the complete variable domain is SQTIHQWPATLVQPVGSPLSLECTVEGTSNPNLYWYRQAAGRGLQLLFYSVGIGQISSEVPQNLSASRPQDRQFILSSKKLLLSDSGFYLCAWSPSGETQYFGPGTRLLVL.

This rearrangement joins TRBV11-3 to TRBJ1-1; a possible D gene is TRBD1 (6 bases). This CDR3 has 15 amino acids. V was shortened by 1 base and J by 0 bases, with 9 bases between the two germline ends. Germline V gives CDR1 SGHNT, CDR2 YENEEA. This CDR3 is CASSLARTVNTEAFF. Here the CDR3 DNA reads TGTGCCAGCAGCTTAGCTCGGACAGTGAACACTGAAGCTTTCTTT. Drawing the rest from reference TRBV11-3 and TRBJ1-1, the complete variable domain is EAGVVQSPRYKIIEKKQPVAFWCNPISGHNTLYWYLQNLGQGPELLIRYENEEAVDDSQLPKDRFSAERLKGVDSTLKIQPAELGDSAVYLCASSLARTVNTEAFFGQGTRLTVV.

This chain connects TRBV20-1 to TRBJ2-1; 8 nucleotides line up with TRBD2. Germline CDR1 and CDR2: DFQATT and SNEGSKA (reference sequence). After removal of 5 bases from V and 10 bases from J, the junction contained 4 bases not matched to a gene. This CDR3 comprises 11 residues. The CDR3 loop reads CSAPSGPEQFF. In DNA, the CDR3 is TGCAGTGCTCCTAGCGGGCCCGAGCAGTTCTTC.

A remark on this clonotype: The junction shows a germline mismatch at one end, possibly a read error. This chain links TRBV11-2 with TRBJ1-1, with 12 positions matching TRBD1. Germline V gene data show CDR1 as SGHAT and CDR2 as FQNNGV. This CDR3 has 14 amino acids. In nucleotides, the CDR3 is TGTGCCAGCAGCTTAGTGTTGGGGACAGGGGGCGCGGCATTT. Translating gives CASSLVLGTGGAAF.

The chain joins TRBV5-1 to TRBJ1-1, with D perhaps matching TRBD1 (6 bases). V was clipped by 4 bases and J by 4 bases, with 11 bases between them. Germline CDR1 reads SGHRS; CDR2 reads YFSETQ. CDR3 size: 13 residues. CDR3: CASSDEGVTEAFF. CDR3 in DNA: TGCGCCAGCAGCGACGAGGGGGTCACTGAAGCTTTCTTT.

CDR3 residues: CSVEGGEKLFF. The CDR3 nucleotides read TGCAGCGTTGAAGGGGGTGAAAAACTGTTTTTT. The genes are TRBV29-1 and TRBJ1-4; D not resolved. Per the germline V gene, CDR1 is SQVTM and CDR2 is ANQGSEA. Trimming removed 1 base from V and 7 bases from J, with 4 bases in between. The CDR3 is made up of 11 amino acids.

Points on this clonotype: One end of the junction fails to match germline, which may point to a read error. The J gene is TRBJ2-5, the V gene TRBV7-7; a weak D match, TRBD1 (6 bases). The CDR3 runs 15 residues. Germline CDR1 is SSHAT and CDR2 is FNYEAQ (reference sequence). The CDR3 loop is CASSYGTHHQETQYF. Here the CDR3 DNA reads TGTGCTAGCAGCTACGGGACACATCACCAAGAGACCCAGTACTTC.

The rearrangement uses TRBV5-1 and TRBJ2-7; 12 bases are shared with TRBD2. V lost 4 bases, J lost 3 bases, and 5 bases stayed unmatched. Germline V lookup: CDR1 SGHRS, CDR2 YFSETQ. The CDR3 extends over 15 amino acids. CDR3 coding DNA: TGCGCCAGCAGCAATCGACTAGCGGGAGTCTACGAGCAGTACTTC. Protein sequence: CASSNRLAGVYEQYF.

The V gene is TRBV29-1, the J gene TRBJ1-2, with D hard to call. The germline gives CDR1 SQVTM, CDR2 ANQGSEA. This CDR3 region has 13 residues. Trimming took off 4 bases at V and 6 bases at J, with 15 bases between the two ends. CDR3 amino acids: CSVVWYRSNGYTF. The CDR3 nucleotides are TGCAGCGTTGTATGGTACAGAAGCAATGGCTACACCTTC.

This chain links TRBV18 with TRBJ2-7; 7 bases are a match to TRBD2. Unmatched junction bases numbered 7, after V lost 3 bases and J lost 2 bases. CDR1 is KGHSH and CDR2 is LQKENI in the germline V gene. This CDR3 comprises 15 residues. CDR3 nucleotides: TGTGCCAGCTCACCTGGTCTAGCGGATGCCTACGAGCAGTACTTC. This translates into CASSPGLADAYEQYF.

This clonotype was detected once. The chain's CDR3 is CASSLTRRRDQYF. DNA of the CDR3: TGTGCCAGCAGCTTGACCCGACGACGAGACCAGTACTTC. The V and J genes are TRBV5-4 and TRBJ2-5; D is ambiguous. The CDR3 totals 13 residues. Trimming stripped 1 base from V and 10 bases from J, with 14 bases between. Germline lookup yields CDR1 SGHNT and CDR2 YYREEE (reference sequence).

This rearrangement joins TRBV7-3 to TRBJ2-4; TRBD2 matches at 9 bases. The CDR3 is made up of 16 amino acids. V lost 4 bases to trimming and J lost 6 bases; unmatched junction nucleotides: 10. Germline V gene lookup returns CDR1 SGHTA and CDR2 FQGTGA. The CDR3 is CASSSWTSVPTNIQYF. For the CDR3, the DNA is TGTGCCAGCAGCTCCTGGACTAGCGTCCCTACAAACATTCAGTACTTC.

Note on this clonotype: At one end, the junction sequence differs from germline, possibly due to a read error. The rearrangement uses TRBV25-1 and TRBJ1-1; D not resolved. Germline loops: CDR1 MGHDK, CDR2 SYGVNS. This CDR3 is built from 13 residues. The CDR3 DNA reads TGTGCCAGCACCCGACAAGGGAACTCTGAAGCTTTCTTT. Its protein is CASTRQGNSEAFF.

The chain links TRBV9 to TRBJ2-2, with 7 bases identical to TRBD1. The CDR3 is made up of 15 amino acids. Per germline, CDR1 SGDLS and CDR2 YYNGEE. V lost 1 base and J lost 5; bases outside the gene matches: 5. CDR3 sequence: CASSVIGGTTGELFF. CDR3 nucleotide sequence: TGTGCCAGCAGCGTAATAGGGGGCACAACCGGGGAGCTGTTTTTT. The full variable domain, its missing parts supplied by reference TRBV9 and TRBJ2-2, is DSGVTQTPKHLITATGQRVTLRCSPRSGDLSVYWYQQSLDQGLQFLIQYYNGEERAKGNILERFSAQQFPDLHSELNLSSLELGDSALYFCASSVIGGTTGELFFGEGSRLTVL.

The chain carries TRBV6-2 or TRBV6-3 and TRBJ2-6; 7 bases align to TRBD1. This CDR3 comprises 15 residues. V was pared by 6 bases and J by 2 bases, with 4 bases of the junction left unmatched. Germline CDR1 reads MNHEY; CDR2 reads SVGEGT. In DNA form, the CDR3 reads TGTGCCAGCAGGTCAGGGGGACCTGGGGCCAACGTCCTGACTTTC. Protein sequence: CASRSGGPGANVLTF.

In DNA form, the CDR3 reads TGTGCCAGCAGTTCCCGGACAGGGACCGGGGAGCTGTTTTTT. Translated: CASSSRTGTGELFF. The V and J genes are TRBV12-3 or TRBV12-4 and TRBJ2-2; 8 nucleotides align to TRBD1. The CDR3 runs 14 residues. The V gene end was trimmed by 4 bases and the J gene end by 5 bases; junction bases not matched to a gene: 3.

V and J are TRBV5-4 and TRBJ2-5; D remains unclear. The CDR3 has 13 amino acids. Germline V CDR1 and CDR2: SGHNT, YYREEE (reference sequence). V was cut by 4 bases and J by 2 bases, with 9 bases left in between. CDR3 DNA sequence: TGTGCCAGCAGCCGCGTCCAACAAGAGACCCAGTACTTC. Its translation: CASSRVQQETQYF.

J is TRBJ2-3 and V is TRBV4-2, with D possibly being TRBD2 (6 bases). V gave up 8 bases and J gave up 0 bases, with 6 bases separating them. Germline CDR1 reads LGHNA; CDR2 reads YNFKEQ. This CDR3 contains 12 residues. The CDR3 region has the DNA TGTGCCAGCGGGGGGAGCACAGATACGCAGTATTTT. The encoded protein is CASGGSTDTQYF.

This chain uses TRBV12-3 or TRBV12-4 with TRBJ2-7; TRBD2 agrees at 14 bases. Germline trimming cut 7 bases from V and 6 bases from J; bases unmatched to any gene: 8. The CDR3 has 15 amino acids. The CDR3 DNA sequence: TGTGCCAGCACTCAGGGACTAGCGGGAGTTCGCGAGCAGTACTTC. It encodes CASTQGLAGVREQYF.

This chain's CDR3 is CASSQDKATSGYTF. CDR3 nucleotides: TGCGCCAGCAGCCAAGATAAGGCTACGAGTGGCTACACCTTC. The J gene is TRBJ1-2, the V gene TRBV4-1, with D unresolved. The CDR3 is 14 amino acids. V was trimmed by 0 bases and J by 7 bases, leaving 12 bases between them. CDR1 and CDR2 from the germline V gene are MGHRA and YSYEKL.

The rearrangement joins TRBV15 to TRBJ2-7; D possibly matches TRBD1 or TRBD2 (5 bases each). V lost 0 bases, J lost 6 bases, and 15 bases lay in between. Germline V gene lookup returns CDR1 LNHNV and CDR2 YYDKDF (reference sequence). This CDR3 contains 15 residues. The DNA for the CDR3 is TGTGCCACCAGCAGAGATCACAGGAGGTCACCCGAGCAGTACTTC. It encodes CATSRDHRRSPEQYF.

The rearrangement joins TRBV23-1 to TRBJ1-1, with no clear D. TRBV23-1 counts as an open reading frame of uncertain function. The CDR3 runs 15 residues. Deletions cut 2 bases from V and 10 bases from J, with 20 bases between. In DNA, the CDR3 is TGCGCCAGCAGTCAACTACTGAAGGTCCCCCTCGGAGCTTTCTTT. Translating gives CASSQLLKVPLGAFF.